The rows below give T cell receptor beta chains drawn from one sample of a study of preoperative IRX-2 immunotherapy in early breast cancer. Sequencing was performed with immunoSEQ multiplex PCR; in TCRdb, only in-frame clones are kept and a portion is missing. Of just over 25,000 clones listed, roughly 77% are singletons. The source was lymph node tissue, collected after IRX-2 immunotherapy. The receptors were sampled from a human donor with breast cancer. Each CDR3 is given without its conserved first and last residue. Fields, in order: V gene, clone size, J gene, CDR3 length, CDR3 protein. Size values are once, few and many counts, or a class for expanded clones, and some rows have none.

V: TRBV6-8; size: NA; J: TRBJ1-4; length: 14; CDR3: ASSYSAAGLGEKLF
V: TRBV6-8; size: few; J: TRBJ1-2; length: 12; CDR3: ASSDSRHNYGYT
V: TRBV28; size: NA; J: TRBJ1-5; length: 12; CDR3: ASRLLGSNQPQH
V: TRBV11-3; size: NA; J: TRBJ1-6; length: 13; CDR3: ASSPQGSYNSPLH
V: TRBV18; size: NA; J: TRBJ2-5; length: 13; CDR3: ASSTNWRGGETQY
V: TRBV6-7; size: NA; J: TRBJ2-3; length: 15; CDR3: ASSIISGGAVTDTQY
V: TRBV6-8; size: NA; J: TRBJ1-1; length: 11; CDR3: ASSRQGSTEAF
V: TRBV18; size: NA; J: TRBJ1-3; length: 13; CDR3: ASSPSGQGDVTIY
V: TRBV19; size: NA; J: TRBJ1-2; length: 12; CDR3: ASSPDPEWYGYT
V: TRBV5-8; size: NA; J: TRBJ2-2; length: 13; CDR3: ASSLGAAPTGELF
V: TRBV19; size: once; J: TRBJ1-5; length: 14; CDR3: ASSTTRGLGYQPQH
V: TRBV18; size: NA; J: TRBJ1-2; length: 12; CDR3: ASSPSAGTYGYT
V: TRBV6-8; size: NA; J: TRBJ1-1; length: 11; CDR3: ASSGRGDTEAF
V: TRBV15; size: few; J: TRBJ1-4; length: 13; CDR3: ATSRAGGWGEKLF
V: TRBV12-5; size: NA; J: TRBJ2-1; length: 12; CDR3: ASTTSGGAQEQF
V: TRBV10-3; size: NA; J: TRBJ1-3; length: 11; CDR3: AISTGSGNTIY
V: TRBV6-8; size: NA; J: TRBJ1-2; length: 11; CDR3: ASRRTGADGYT